A single count supports the clone carrying this TCR beta chain. Its antigen is unidentified. This sample is part of a study of cytomegalovirus exposure and HLA in healthy donors. Study-level information: Among approximately 390 genotyped donors, more than 65% fell in the Caucasian-associated ancestry cluster.

Healthy individuals who donated bone marrow served as the donors. Study results and limitations: As a later analysis revealed, most CMV-associated TCR beta chains appeared HLA-restricted.

Primers included in the PCR were 60 Vbeta and 13 Jbeta primers. The table came from immunoSEQ multiplex PCR; TCRdb's copy has only in-frame clones and leaves some out. The data hold around 99,000 clones, with about 78% observed a single time. The CDR3 runs 16 residues. This clonotype was obtained from a middle-aged man in good health and CMV-seronegative. The specimen sequenced was PBMCs. The chain carries TRBV21-1 and TRBJ2-1; the D call in the table, TRBD2, was not verified against the DNA. TRBV21-1 is listed as a pseudogene. CDR3 protein: CASSKVRGLSYNEQFF. CDR3 DNA sequence: TGTGCCAGCAGCAAAGTTAGAGGTTTGTCTTACAATGAGCAGTTCTTC.